Each of the 4 T cell receptor beta chains below was sequenced from the same sample in a study of T cell repertoires in cytomegalovirus infection. Each CDR3 protein gets one entry after TCRdb re-called the reads with MiXCR. The sample has roughly 300,000 distinct CDR3 sequences, about 25% seen once; the top ten hold approximately 14%. The specimen was PBMCs. The origin of the receptors is a human donor in good health (CMV status not recorded). Some clones in this sample may be carry-over from other donors' samples.

This clonotype was seen many times. V and J are TRBV11-2 and TRBJ1-1; TRBD1 matches 10 bases. The V and J ends lost 5 bases and 4 bases, in that order; junction bases with no gene match: 7. Germline values: CDR1 SGHAT, CDR2 FQNNGV. The CDR3 has 15 amino acids. The CDR3: CASSRWTGGSTEAFF. The DNA for the CDR3 is TGTGCCAGCAGCCGATGGACAGGGGGTAGCACTGAAGCTTTCTTT.

J is TRBJ2-5 and V is TRBV2; D unresolved. V gave up 6 bases and J gave up 1 base, with 9 bases separating them. The germline gives CDR1 SNHLY, CDR2 FYNNEI. This CDR3 spans 13 amino acids. CDR3 sequence reads: CASSTFGQETQYF. The CDR3 DNA is TGTGCCAGCAGCACTTTCGGCCAAGAGACCCAGTACTTC.

This clonotype has only a few counts. The V call is TRBV7-9, the J call TRBJ2-1, with D maybe TRBD1 (6 bases). The CDR3 covers 17 residues. The germline V and J ends were trimmed by 4 bases and 2 bases, with 18 bases remaining between them. Germline V CDR1 and CDR2: SEHNR, FQNEAQ (reference sequence). The CDR3 DNA reads TGTGCCAGCAGCTCCCGAAGCCGACAGGACACCTACAATGAGCAGTTCTTC. It is translated as CASSSRSRQDTYNEQFF.

V usage is TRBV19 and J usage is TRBJ2-2; D ambiguous. Trimming took 2 bases from V and 3 from J, leaving 10 bases between them. The germline V gene has CDR1 LNHDA and CDR2 SQIVND (reference sequence). The CDR3 is 15 residues long. Written as DNA, the CDR3 is TGTGCCAGTAGTATAAGGCCCGATTACACCGGGGAGCTGTTTTTT. It is translated as CASSIRPDYTGELFF. The full variable domain, completed using reference TRBV19 and TRBJ2-2, is DGGITQSPKYLFRKEGQNVTLSCEQNLNHDAMYWYRQDPGQGLRLIYYSQIVNDFQKGDIAEGYSVSREKKESFPLTVTSAQKNPTAFYLCASSIRPDYTGELFFGEGSRLTVL.